Following are 2 T cell receptor beta chains from one sample sequenced in a study of Tregs in tolerant kidney transplant recipients. Data came from immunoSEQ multiplex PCR; TCRdb stores just in-frame clones and leaves some out. The data show around 1,400 clones, around 41% seen once. The antigens these receptors bind are not known. The sample was Tregs from blood grown in culture. These receptors were obtained from a human donor in good health.

The chain uses TRBV6-5 and TRBJ2-2, with TRBD1 matching over 7 bases. Germline CDR1 reads MNHEY; CDR2 reads SVGAGI. The V segment lost 6 bases and the J segment 1 base; nucleotides outside the gene matches: 2. This CDR3 has 14 residues. In DNA form, the CDR3 reads TGTGCCAGCAGGAGACAGGGGAACACCGGGGAGCTGTTTTTT. Amino acids: CASRRQGNTGELFF.

The count of this clone is one. The gene calls are TRBV4-3 and TRBJ1-1; the D is unclear. The germline V gene encodes CDR1 LGHNA and CDR2 YSLEER. This CDR3 has 13 amino acids. V was shortened by 1 base and J by 1 base, with 4 bases between the two germline ends. CDR3 bases: TGCGCCAGCAGCCAAGGGCCGAACACTGAAGCTTTCTTT. It translates to CASSQGPNTEAFF.